The 32 T cell receptor beta chains given below trace back to one sample, sequenced in a study of CD8+ T cells in alopecia areata. TCR sequencing used cDNA made by reverse transcription of extracted RNA. Libraries were prepared by immunoSEQ multiplex PCR; TCRdb keeps only in-frame clonotypes and omits some of them. This sample has approximately 54,000 clones, with around 97% found just once. The specimen was CD8+ T cells sorted from blood, collected at week 0. Receptor source: a human donor with alopecia areata.

V is TRBV5-8 and J is TRBJ1-2; TRBD1 matches at 7 bases. The CDR3 extends over 13 amino acids. The germline CDR1 and CDR2 sequences are SGHTS and YDEGEE. Unmatched junction bases numbered 2, after V lost 4 bases and J lost 2 bases. CDR3 in DNA: TGTGCCAGCAGCGGGACAGCCAACTATGGCTACACCTTC. It yields the protein CASSGTANYGYTF.

V gene TRBV11-3 combines with J gene TRBJ2-3; D is ambiguous. The germline V and J ends were trimmed by 0 bases and 0 bases, with 1 base remaining between them. Germline CDR1 is SGHNT and CDR2 is YENEEA. The CDR3 is 13 residues long. The DNA of the CDR3 is TGTGCCAGCAGCTTAGATAGCACAGATACGCAGTATTTT. Translating gives CASSLDSTDTQYF.

The chain carries TRBV7-9 and TRBJ2-3, with 10 nucleotides matching TRBD1. CDR1 is SEHNR and CDR2 is FQNEAQ in the germline V gene (reference sequence). The CDR3 totals 17 residues. V lost 0 bases and J lost 1; bases outside the gene matches: 4. The CDR3 DNA follows: TGTGCCAGCAGCTTAGCAGCAGGACAGGGGGGCACAGATACGCAGTATTTT. This sequence encodes CASSLAAGQGGTDTQYF.

This chain uses TRBV4-3 with TRBJ2-5; D may match TRBD1 or TRBD2 (6 bases each). V shed 1 base and J shed 5 bases, with 14 bases lying between them. The germline V gene has CDR1 LGHNA and CDR2 YSLEER. This CDR3 spans 15 amino acids. This CDR3 is CASSQALGGRETQYF. The CDR3 nucleotides read TGCGCCAGCAGCCAAGCTCTGGGGGGCCGGGAGACCCAGTACTTC.

V usage is TRBV30 and J usage is TRBJ1-5; 9 bases align to TRBD1. Germline CDR1 and CDR2: GTSNPN and SVGIG (reference sequence). CDR3 length equals 15 residues. Germline trimming cut 3 bases from V and 2 bases from J; bases unmatched to any gene: 5. CDR3 coding DNA: TGTGCCTGGAGGGGGAGGGACAGGGGCAATCAGCCCCAGCATTTT. As protein: CAWRGRDRGNQPQHF.

The table lists this clone with a count of one. This rearrangement joins TRBV18 to TRBJ2-1, with D possibly matching TRBD2 (6 bases). V lost 3 bases and J lost 7, with 19 bases in between. This CDR3 is built from 16 residues. CDR1 is KGHSH, CDR2 LQKENI, per germline. The chain's CDR3 is CASSPGGTPGGNEQFF. CDR3 DNA: TGTGCCAGCTCACCCGGCGGGACCCCGGGTGGGAATGAGCAGTTCTTC.

The chain couples TRBV27 to TRBJ2-1; 9 positions match TRBD2. The length of the CDR3 is 16 residues. V shed 5 bases, J shed 5 bases, and the junction held 10 bases outside the gene matches. The germline V gene encodes CDR1 MNHEY and CDR2 SMNVEV (reference sequence). CDR3 residues: CASSAVWRGGNNEQFF. The CDR3 DNA reads as TGTGCCAGCAGTGCCGTGTGGCGGGGGGGAAACAATGAGCAGTTCTTC.

The CDR3 loop is CASSGRIENTGELFF. The CDR3 bases are TGTGCCAGCAGTGGAAGGATAGAGAACACCGGGGAGCTGTTTTTT. The chain is built from TRBV6-1 and TRBJ2-2; D gene unclear. The CDR3 consists of 15 residues. Germline CDR1 MNHNS, CDR2 SASEGT. Trimming stripped 4 bases from V and 1 base from J, with 10 bases between.

The rearrangement uses TRBV13 and TRBJ2-5; 13 nucleotides align to TRBD2. V trimming: 4 bases; J trimming: 5 bases; junction bases outside the gene matches: 7. The CDR3 contains 16 residues. Germline V gene data show CDR1 as PRHDT and CDR2 as FYEKMQ (reference sequence). The CDR3 region has the DNA TGTGCCAGCAGCTCCTCGGGACTAGCGGGGAGGGAGACCCAGTACTTC. It specifies CASSSSGLAGRETQYF. Combining the CDR3 with reference TRBV13 and TRBJ2-5 gives the whole variable domain AAGVIQSPRHLIKEKRETATLKCYPIPRHDTVYWYQQGPGQDPQFLISFYEKMQSDKGSIPDRFSAQQFSDYHSELNMSSLELGDSALYFCASSSSGLAGRETQYFGPGTRLLVL.

This chain links TRBV5-1 with TRBJ2-2; no clear D. CDR1 is SGHRS and CDR2 is YFSETQ in the germline V gene. This CDR3 has 12 residues. Deletions cut 0 bases from V and 6 bases from J, with 3 bases between. The CDR3 nucleotides are TGCGCCAGCAGCTTGGTCCCCGGGGAGCTGTTTTTT. As protein: CASSLVPGELFF. Looking up the rest from reference TRBV5-1 and TRBJ2-2 gives the full variable domain: KAGVTQTPRYLIKTRGQQVTLSCSPISGHRSVSWYQQTPGQGLQFLFEYFSETQRNKGNFPGRFSGRQFSNSRSEMNVSTLELGDSALYLCASSLVPGELFFGEGSRLTVL.

The CDR3 reads CASSQDLADRGGSGANVLTF. CDR3 in DNA: TGCGCCAGCAGCCAAGATTTGGCGGACAGGGGGGGCTCTGGGGCCAACGTCCTGACTTTC. The rearrangement uses TRBV4-3 and TRBJ2-6; 10 bases line up with TRBD1. The CDR3 runs to 20 residues. The V gene's germline CDR1 is LGHNA and CDR2 YSLEER. Losses at the gene ends were 0 bases for V and 0 bases for J; bases not matched to a gene: 8.

J is TRBJ2-2 and V is TRBV4-2; TRBD2 aligns across 7 bases. V was clipped by 7 bases and J by 6 bases; unmatched bases: 8. Germline loops: CDR1 LGHNA, CDR2 YNFKEQ. This CDR3 region has 14 residues. CDR3 residues: CASKGGRMAGELFF. CDR3 DNA sequence: TGTGCCAGCAAGGGAGGGCGGATGGCCGGGGAGCTGTTTTTT.

V is TRBV11-2 and J is TRBJ2-5, with D perhaps TRBD2 (5 bases). The CDR3 consists of 15 residues. V was shortened by 1 base and J by 2 bases, with 11 bases between the two germline ends. Germline V gene lookup returns CDR1 SGHAT and CDR2 FQNNGV. This chain's CDR3 is CASSLVPRGQETQYF. CDR3 nucleotide sequence: TGTGCCAGCAGCTTAGTCCCACGAGGGCAAGAGACCCAGTACTTC.

This sequence joins TRBV4-2 and TRBJ2-5; 9 bases map to TRBD2. CDR3 length equals 16 residues. The germline V gene has CDR1 LGHNA and CDR2 YNFKEQ. The junction had 5 bases not matched to a gene; V was cut back by 1 base and J by 2 bases. The CDR3, as DNA: TGTGCCAGCAGCCAAGTTCGGCTAGCGGGGCAAGAGACCCAGTACTTC. This translates into CASSQVRLAGQETQYF.

The chain has TRBV4-3 and TRBJ2-5; D is undetermined. Trimming stripped 4 bases from V and 4 bases from J, with 16 bases between. The CDR3 has 15 residues. Germline loops: CDR1 LGHNA, CDR2 YSLEER. The CDR3 region has the DNA TGCGCCAGCAGCCCGACTTACAGTTTGGGAGAGACCCAGTACTTC. Its translation: CASSPTYSLGETQYF.

This chain uses TRBV5-4 with TRBJ2-3; D not certain. In germline, CDR1 is SGHNT, CDR2 YYREEE (reference sequence). The CDR3 contains 18 residues. V was trimmed by 0 bases and J by 2 bases, leaving 19 bases between them. CDR3 nucleotides: TGTGCCAGCAGCTTGGCAGGAAGGCTACCCGAGATCACAGATACGCAGTATTTT. Its protein product is CASSLAGRLPEITDTQYF. The variable domain in full, with the rest retrieved from reference TRBV5-4 and TRBJ2-3, is ETGVTQSPTHLIKTRGQQVTLRCSSQSGHNTVSWYQQALGQGPQFIFQYYREEENGRGNFPPRFSGLQFPNYSSELNVNALELDDSALYLCASSLAGRLPEITDTQYFGPGTRLTVL.

The V gene is TRBV2, the J gene TRBJ1-2; the D gene is possibly TRBD1 (5 bases). The V gene lost 2 bases and the J gene lost 5 bases, with 12 bases spanning the gap. The germline gives CDR1 SNHLY, CDR2 FYNNEI. CDR3 size: 14 residues. The CDR3: CASSESGGGYGYTF. The CDR3 bases are TGTGCCAGCAGTGAATCGGGGGGTGGGTATGGCTACACCTTC. Full variable domain (outside the CDR3, taken from reference TRBV2 and TRBJ1-2): EPEVTQTPSHQVTQMGQEVILRCVPISNHLYFYWYRQILGQKVEFLVSFYNNEISEKSEIFDDQFSVERPDGSNFTLKIRSTKLEDSAMYFCASSESGGGYGYTFGSGTRLTVV.

This chain uses TRBV9 with TRBJ2-1; D is undetermined. Trimming pared 0 bases from V and 4 bases from J, leaving 8 bases between. This CDR3 spans 14 amino acids. CDR1 is SGDLS and CDR2 is YYNGEE in the germline V gene. CDR3 amino acids: CASSVEGLYNEQFF. The CDR3 DNA is TGTGCCAGCAGCGTAGAGGGCCTATACAATGAGCAGTTCTTC. The full variable domain, its missing parts supplied by reference TRBV9 and TRBJ2-1, is DSGVTQTPKHLITATGQRVTLRCSPRSGDLSVYWYQQSLDQGLQFLIQYYNGEERAKGNILERFSAQQFPDLHSELNLSSLELGDSALYFCASSVEGLYNEQFFGPGTRLTVL.

The chain combines TRBV4-1 with TRBJ1-2, with a weak D call TRBD1 (6 bases). V was pared by 0 bases and J by 5 bases, with 13 bases between. Germline V lookup: CDR1 MGHRA, CDR2 YSYEKL. CDR3 length: 15 amino acids. The CDR3 region is CASSQEPGEGYGYTF. The CDR3 DNA reads TGCGCCAGCAGCCAAGAGCCAGGGGAGGGTTATGGCTACACCTTC.

The chain has TRBV6-1 and TRBJ1-1, with a possible D match to TRBD1 (5 bases). CDR3 length equals 13 residues. Trimming removed 6 bases at V and 4 bases at J, with 12 bases between. CDR1 and CDR2 (germline): MNHNS, SASEGT. The CDR3 spells CASREEGTTEAFF. CDR3 nucleotide sequence: TGTGCCAGCAGGGAGGAGGGGACCACTGAAGCTTTCTTT.

The chain carries TRBV30 and TRBJ2-1; 12 positions match TRBD2. The J segment lost 0 bases and the V segment lost 1 base, leaving 4 bases of the junction unmatched. This CDR3 is built from 17 residues. Germline assignment: CDR1 GTSNPN and CDR2 SVGIG (reference sequence). The chain's CDR3 is CAWSDLTSGSSYNEQFF. The CDR3 DNA reads TGTGCCTGGAGTGACCTGACTAGCGGGAGCTCCTACAATGAGCAGTTCTTC.

The table lists this clone with a count of one. The genes are TRBV4-1 and TRBJ2-7; D possibly corresponds to TRBD2 (5 bases). CDR3 length equals 13 residues. V gave up 3 bases and J gave up 4 bases, with 10 bases separating them. Germline V CDR1 and CDR2: MGHRA, YSYEKL. CDR3 DNA: TGCGCCAGCAGCCATTTGGGAGCGTACGAGCAGTACTTC. Protein sequence: CASSHLGAYEQYF.

The J gene is TRBJ2-2, the V gene TRBV13; 7 positions agree with TRBD2. V lost 4 bases and J lost 2; bases outside the gene matches: 10. Looked up from germline, CDR1 is PRHDT and CDR2 is FYEKMQ (reference sequence). This CDR3 region has 17 residues. CDR3 DNA sequence: TGTGCCAGCAGCTCTACGGGGCTAGCGGCAAACACCGGGGAGCTGTTTTTT. It encodes CASSSTGLAANTGELFF.

As concerns this clone: A junction end diverges from the germline sequence, so it may reflect a read error. The CDR3 region has the DNA TGTGCCAGCAGCTCTCCGACTAGCGGGGGGCCCAGGGACTTC. As protein: CASSSPTSGGPRDF. The rearrangement links TRBV7-9 to TRBJ2-5; TRBD2 matches 13 bases. The CDR3 covers 14 residues. Looked up from germline, CDR1 is SEHNR and CDR2 is FQNEAQ (reference sequence).

The chain combines TRBV7-9 with TRBJ1-1; tentative D call: TRBD1 (5 bases). From germline, CDR1 is SEHNR and CDR2 FQNEAQ (reference sequence). The CDR3 totals 14 residues. Between the trimmed V and J ends, which lost 5 bases and 1 base, there was a span of 11 bases. CDR3 region: CASSPPGGNTEAFF. For the CDR3, the DNA is TGTGCCAGCAGCCCCCCTGGGGGGAACACTGAAGCTTTCTTT. Drawing the rest from reference TRBV7-9 and TRBJ1-1, the complete variable domain is DTGVSQNPRHKITKRGQNVTFRCDPISEHNRLYWYRQTLGQGPEFLTYFQNEAQLEKSRLLSDRFSAERPKGSFSTLEIQRTEQGDSAMYLCASSPPGGNTEAFFGQGTRLTVV.

The V and J genes are TRBV4-2 and TRBJ2-7; 9 nucleotides line up with TRBD1. Germline V gives CDR1 LGHNA, CDR2 YNFKEQ. After removal of 0 bases from V and 6 bases from J, the junction contained 6 bases not matched to a gene. This CDR3 region has 15 residues. The CDR3 reads CASSQDPGTGLEQYF. In DNA form, the CDR3 reads TGTGCCAGCAGCCAAGATCCCGGGACAGGGCTCGAGCAGTACTTC.

In the case of this clone: The identical CDR3 is also encoded by other nucleotide sequences in the sample. The chain uses TRBV7-2 and TRBJ2-7; no clear D. V was trimmed by 3 bases and J by 0 bases, leaving 3 bases between them. Germline V gene data show CDR1 as SGHTA and CDR2 as FQGNSA. The CDR3 is made up of 12 amino acids. The CDR3 DNA sequence: TGTGCCAGCAGCTTTAGCTCCTACGAGCAGTACTTC. This translates into CASSFSSYEQYF.

The CDR3, as DNA: TGTGCCAGCAGCCAAGCCACTGGGGACAGGGGGGCTGGCTACACCTTC. Amino acids: CASSQATGDRGAGYTF. The chain uses TRBV4-2 and TRBJ1-2, with 11 bases fitting TRBD1. Trimming at V came to 1 base and at J to 7 bases, leaving 8 bases not matched to a gene. The CDR3 has 16 residues. Germline V gives CDR1 LGHNA, CDR2 YNFKEQ.

The rearrangement uses TRBV6-6 and TRBJ1-2; D might be TRBD1 (6 bases). The CDR3 has 14 amino acids. Trimming took 6 bases from V and 6 from J, leaving 17 bases between them. Germline CDR1 is MNHNY and CDR2 is SVGAGI (reference sequence). The CDR3 region is CASSSPAGVDGYTF. The CDR3 region has the DNA TGTGCCAGCAGCTCCCCGGCAGGGGTGGATGGCTACACCTTC.

The CDR3 loop reads CASSFLAGGIGEQFF. CDR3 in DNA: TGTGCCAGTAGTTTCCTAGCGGGGGGAATTGGTGAGCAGTTCTTC. The rearrangement joins TRBV19 to TRBJ2-1, with 11 bases identical to TRBD2. The germline CDR1 and CDR2 sequences are LNHDA and SQIVND (reference sequence). The CDR3 consists of 15 residues. V was clipped by 5 bases and J by 9 bases; unmatched bases: 9. Full variable domain (missing parts from reference TRBV19 and TRBJ2-1): DGGITQSPKYLFRKEGQNVTLSCEQNLNHDAMYWYRQDPGQGLRLIYYSQIVNDFQKGDIAEGYSVSREKKESFPLTVTSAQKNPTAFYLCASSFLAGGIGEQFFGPGTRLTVL.

This clone has a single count. The chain joins TRBV7-9 to TRBJ2-3; 9 bases line up with TRBD2. Germline-derived CDR1 and CDR2 are SEHNR and FQNEAQ (reference sequence). Trimming removed 6 bases from V and 7 bases from J; junction bases left unmatched: 11. The CDR3 runs 15 residues. The DNA for the CDR3 is TGTGCCAGCAGACCTCCTAGCGGGGCTGGATATACGCAGTATTTT. The encoded protein is CASRPPSGAGYTQYF.

The rearrangement links TRBV7-9 to TRBJ2-1; the D gene is possibly TRBD2 (6 bases). Germline V gene lookup returns CDR1 SEHNR and CDR2 FQNEAQ (reference sequence). V was clipped by 1 base and J by 12 bases, with 10 bases between them. The CDR3 is made up of 12 amino acids. CDR3 sequence: CASSLGGGTQFF. For the CDR3, the DNA is TGTGCCAGCAGCTTAGGTGGCGGGACGCAGTTCTTC. Full variable domain (missing parts from reference TRBV7-9 and TRBJ2-1): DTGVSQNPRHKITKRGQNVTFRCDPISEHNRLYWYRQTLGQGPEFLTYFQNEAQLEKSRLLSDRFSAERPKGSFSTLEIQRTEQGDSAMYLCASSLGGGTQFFGPGTRLTVL.